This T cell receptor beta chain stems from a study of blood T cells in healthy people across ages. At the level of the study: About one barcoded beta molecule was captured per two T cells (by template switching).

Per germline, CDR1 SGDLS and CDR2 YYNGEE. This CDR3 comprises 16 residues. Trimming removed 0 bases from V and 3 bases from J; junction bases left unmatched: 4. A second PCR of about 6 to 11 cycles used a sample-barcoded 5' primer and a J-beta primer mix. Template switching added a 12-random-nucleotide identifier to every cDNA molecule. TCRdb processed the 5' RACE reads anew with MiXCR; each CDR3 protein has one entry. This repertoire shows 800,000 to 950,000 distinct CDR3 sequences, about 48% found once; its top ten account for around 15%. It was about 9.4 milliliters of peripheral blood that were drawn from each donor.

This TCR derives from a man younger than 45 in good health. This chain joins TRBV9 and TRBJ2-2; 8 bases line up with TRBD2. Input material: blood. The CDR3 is CASSVGSGGYTGELFF. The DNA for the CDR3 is TGTGCCAGCAGCGTAGGGAGCGGGGGATACACCGGGGAGCTGTTTTTT. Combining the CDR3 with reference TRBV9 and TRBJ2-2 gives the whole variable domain DSGVTQTPKHLITATGQRVTLRCSPRSGDLSVYWYQQSLDQGLQFLIQYYNGEERAKGNILERFSAQQFPDLHSELNLSSLELGDSALYFCASSVGSGGYTGELFFGEGSRLTVL.